Below, one T cell receptor (beta chain) is given with its context. Its target is unknown. In the PCR, 60 Vbeta and 13 Jbeta primers were used. This table comes from immunoSEQ multiplex PCR, and its TCRdb copy is limited to in-frame clones, with some not included. This sample carries a few hundred thousand clones, around 81% of them seen once, and the ten largest clones take around 8.6%. The sample comes from a study of cytomegalovirus exposure and HLA in healthy donors. At the level of the study: Around 86 million unique TCRs, all from HLA-typed donors, were included in an early release of the data. Study findings and constraints: Later analysis identified a missense DCLRE1C variant that was linked to TCR beta V- and J-gene trimming. In an earlier analysis, about 87% or about 30%: the productive usage of most TCR beta V segments. Sequencing artifact likely explains a cluster of highly shared sequence variants.

The CDR3 runs 16 residues. CDR1 is SGHRS and CDR2 is YFSETQ in the germline V gene. The germline V and J ends were trimmed by 0 bases and 2 bases, with 13 bases remaining between them. The source of this sequence is a woman aged 60-75 years in good health and CMV-seropositive. The V and J genes are TRBV5-1 and TRBJ2-3; TRBD2 might be the D (6 bases). Sequenced sample: PBMCs. In DNA form, the CDR3 reads TGCGCCAGCAGCTTGGGGGCGTCTAGCGCCACAGATACGCAGTATTTT. Translated, it gives CASSLGASSATDTQYF.